This TCR beta chain was recovered during a study of patients and donors after allogeneic stem cell transplantation. The CDR3 runs 18 residues. V shed 6 bases and J shed 0 bases, with 20 bases lying between them. MiXCR, applied by TCRdb to the RT-PCR reads, yields one record per CDR3 protein. The sample shows about 960,000 distinct CDR3 sequences, under 20% of them seen only once. This clonotype occurred a few times. V and J are TRBV12-3 or TRBV12-4 and TRBJ2-2; tentatively, D is TRBD1 or TRBD2 (6 bases each). The sequenced sample was blood, either unsorted or a sorted T cell fraction (not recorded which). The source of this sequence is a human donor who was either an allogeneic HSCT recipient or a stem cell or donor lymphocyte infusion donor (not recorded which). It is not recorded whose cells these are; they may come from a transplant donor. CDR3 protein: CASRRDTAMFANTGELFF. Written as DNA, the CDR3 is TGTGCCAGCAGGCGGGACACGGCTATGTTCGCGAACACCGGGGAGCTGTTTTTT.